This entry lists 14 T cell receptor beta chains sequenced from one sample in a study of blood T cell repertoires in COVID-19. Clones were read by immunoSEQ multiplex PCR, and TCRdb kept only the in-frame ones, dropping some. The sample comprises 50,000 to 65,000 clones, about 86% of which are singletons, and roughly 6% rests with the top ten. What was sequenced was peripheral blood. The receptors were gathered from a human donor in a cohort sampled during active COVID-19.

This clone was seen a handful of times. Written as DNA, the CDR3 is TGTGCCAGCAGCCAAGATCGTACAGGGGCACTCTACGAGCAGTACTTC. This translates into CASSQDRTGALYEQYF. The gene calls are TRBV4-2 and TRBJ2-7, with 7 bases that match TRBD1. Germline values: CDR1 LGHNA, CDR2 YNFKEQ. This CDR3 is built from 16 residues. The ends lost 0 bases at V and 3 bases at J; junction bases unmatched: 8.

This chain links TRBV29-1 with TRBJ1-1; D unclear. Between the trimmed V and J ends, which lost 4 bases and 1 base, there was a span of 7 bases. The CDR3 runs to 12 residues. CDR1 SQVTM and CDR2 ANQGSEA come from the germline V gene. The CDR3 sequence: CSVVQSNTEAFF. CDR3 DNA sequence: TGCAGCGTTGTTCAGTCGAACACTGAAGCTTTCTTT.

This clone was seen once. V and J are TRBV10-1 and TRBJ2-1; D gene ambiguous. V was shortened by 0 bases and J by 2 bases, with 5 bases between the two germline ends. Germline assignment: CDR1 WNHNN and CDR2 SYGVQD (reference sequence). The CDR3 consists of 14 residues. The CDR3 region is CASSESSAYNEQFF. The CDR3 DNA is TGCGCCAGCAGTGAGTCGTCGGCCTACAATGAGCAGTTCTTC.

V is TRBV3-1 (or the pseudogene TRBV3-2) and J is TRBJ2-7; D ambiguous. In germline, CDR1 is LGHDT, CDR2 YNNKEL (reference sequence). The CDR3 loop spans 13 amino acids. V lost 3 bases and J 0 bases, leaving 6 bases between the germline ends. The CDR3 DNA is TGTGCCAGCAGCCATTGGAGCTCCTACGAGCAGTACTTC. This translates into CASSHWSSYEQYF.

This rearrangement joins TRBV11-2 to TRBJ2-1, with D unclear. The CDR3 length is 14 residues. V lost 1 base and J 5 bases, leaving 9 bases between the germline ends. CDR1 and CDR2 from the germline V gene are SGHAT and FQNNGV. Here the CDR3 DNA reads TGTGCCAGCAGCTTAGCCCCGCTAAACAATGAGCAGTTCTTC. It specifies CASSLAPLNNEQFF.

The chain joins TRBV15 to TRBJ1-1; 11 nucleotides agree with TRBD1. The CDR3 runs to 18 residues. Germline lookup yields CDR1 LNHNV and CDR2 YYDKDF (reference sequence). V lost 3 bases and J lost 3; bases outside the gene matches: 12. CDR3 in amino acids: CATSRDRGQVGWDTEAFF. As DNA, the CDR3 is TGTGCCACCAGCAGGGACAGGGGGCAAGTTGGTTGGGACACTGAAGCTTTCTTT.

This clone was seen only a few times. This chain joins TRBV11-2 and TRBJ1-5; D is perhaps TRBD1 (5 bases). The CDR3 extends over 15 amino acids. V was trimmed by 5 bases and J by 5 bases, leaving 16 bases between them. Germline CDR1 SGHAT, CDR2 FQNNGV. CDR3 amino acids: CASSPLGGADQPQHF. As DNA, the CDR3 is TGTGCCAGCAGCCCCCTGGGAGGGGCCGATCAGCCCCAGCATTTT.

The gene calls are TRBV30 and TRBJ1-1; tentatively, D is TRBD1 (5 bases). CDR1 and CDR2 from the germline V gene are GTSNPN and SVGIG (reference sequence). This CDR3 has 12 amino acids. V was clipped by 8 bases and J by 5 bases, with 15 bases between them. CDR3 DNA sequence: TGTGCCGGCAGAAGGGCAGGGACTGAAGCTTTCTTT. It encodes CAGRRAGTEAFF.

This chain links TRBV5-1 with TRBJ1-1; the D gene is possibly TRBD1 (6 bases). Germline V gene data show CDR1 as SGHRS and CDR2 as YFSETQ. V dropped 0 bases and J dropped 3 bases, with 9 bases sitting between them. CDR3 length equals 14 residues. CDR3 sequence (DNA): TGCGCCAGCAGCTTGGAAACAGGGTACACTGAAGCTTTCTTT. Its translation: CASSLETGYTEAFF.

The rearrangement uses TRBV27 and TRBJ2-3; TRBD1 is a possible D gene (5 bases). The germline V gene encodes CDR1 MNHEY and CDR2 SMNVEV (reference sequence). The ends were cut back, 6 bases at V and 2 bases at J, with 15 bases in the middle. This CDR3 spans 15 amino acids. CDR3 sequence (DNA): TGTGCCAGCAGGGAACAGGTTCTTTACACAGATACGCAGTATTTT. Its protein product is CASREQVLYTDTQYF.

This clone came up a few times. Written as DNA, the CDR3 is TGCAGCGTGGCGACTAGCGGGGGGTCGGGAGAGCAGTTCTTC. The encoded protein is CSVATSGGSGEQFF. The chain employs TRBV29-1 and TRBJ2-1; TRBD2 matches at 13 bases. The CDR3 has 14 amino acids. Trimming cost V 6 bases and J 10 bases; bases outside gene matches: 9. From germline, CDR1 is SQVTM and CDR2 ANQGSEA.

This clone was recorded once. V gene TRBV20-1 combines with J gene TRBJ2-3; D perhaps matches TRBD1 (5 bases). This CDR3 region has 11 residues. Trimming shortened V by 6 bases and J by 9 bases, and 13 bases separated the two germline ends. Germline lookup yields CDR1 DFQATT and CDR2 SNEGSKA (reference sequence). This CDR3 is CSAPEGATQYF. The CDR3 DNA follows: TGCAGTGCCCCGGAAGGGGCGACGCAGTATTTT.

The chain carries TRBV2 and TRBJ2-7, with 8 bases identical to TRBD1. The germline V gene has CDR1 SNHLY and CDR2 FYNNEI. J gave up 2 bases and V 7 bases, and 10 bases lay outside the gene matches. The CDR3 runs 15 residues. The CDR3 reads CASKDRAILTYEQYF. CDR3 in DNA: TGTGCCAGCAAGGACAGGGCTATTCTCACCTACGAGCAGTACTTC. The variable domain in full, completed from reference TRBV2 and TRBJ2-7, reads EPEVTQTPSHQVTQMGQEVILRCVPISNHLYFYWYRQILGQKVEFLVSFYNNEISEKSEIFDDQFSVERPDGSNFTLKIRSTKLEDSAMYFCASKDRAILTYEQYFGPGTRLTVT.

The rearrangement links TRBV5-1 to TRBJ2-2; maybe TRBD1 (5 bases). Per germline, CDR1 SGHRS and CDR2 YFSETQ. V shed 1 base and J shed 2 bases, with 9 bases lying between them. CDR3 size: 15 residues. The CDR3 loop is CASSLIGQNTGELFF. The CDR3 bases are TGCGCCAGCAGCTTGATTGGACAAAACACCGGGGAGCTGTTTTTT.